Below are 12 T cell receptor beta chains sequenced from a single sample in a study of early T cells in non-severe SARS-CoV-2 infection. TCRdb reprocessed the 5' RACE reads with MiXCR, giving one entry per CDR3 protein. The profile shows 25,000 to 35,000 distinct CDR3 sequences, roughly 5% of them singletons. The sequencing input was whole blood. Every receptor here comes from an adult who was a healthcare worker with PCR-confirmed SARS-CoV-2 infection or an uninfected control (not recorded which).

Judged by abundance, this clonotype is medium-sized. The chain employs TRBV7-6 and TRBJ2-5; no clear D gene. Germline CDR1 and CDR2: SGHVS and FNYEAQ. CDR3 length: 14 amino acids. The V and J ends lost 2 bases and 5 bases respectively, with 12 bases between them. CDR3 in amino acids: CASSLSRPPETQYF. CDR3 in DNA: TGTGCCAGCAGCTTAAGTCGGCCTCCGGAGACCCAGTACTTC.

There are many counts of this clonotype. J is TRBJ2-4 and V is TRBV20-1; the match to TRBD2 covers 7 bases. V lost 3 bases, J lost 6 bases, and 11 bases stayed unmatched. Germline CDR1 is DFQATT and CDR2 is SNEGSKA (reference sequence). This CDR3 contains 15 residues. The CDR3 loop reads CSASRASGRTNIQYF. The CDR3 bases are TGCAGTGCTAGTAGGGCTAGCGGTCGGACAAACATTCAGTACTTC.

This clonotype was observed many times. The V and J genes are TRBV5-4 and TRBJ2-7; 7 nucleotides agree with TRBD1. The CDR3 has 15 amino acids. Trimming at V came to 1 base and at J to 1 base, leaving 5 bases not matched to a gene. Germline V CDR1 and CDR2: SGHNT, YYREEE (reference sequence). The CDR3 is CASSLPDRVSYEQYF. The CDR3 coding sequence is TGTGCCAGCAGCTTGCCTGACAGGGTATCCTACGAGCAGTACTTC.

This clonotype was seen at least ten times. The rearrangement uses TRBV20-1 and TRBJ2-5; weak D call: TRBD1 (6 bases). V was clipped by 4 bases and J by 1 base, with 13 bases between them. Germline V CDR1 and CDR2: DFQATT, SNEGSKA (reference sequence). The CDR3 length is 14 residues. In DNA, the CDR3 is TGCAGTGCTATAACAGGGCCGATCCAAGAGACCCAGTACTTC. Protein sequence: CSAITGPIQETQYF.

This clonotype was counted at least ten times. The V and J genes are TRBV7-9 and TRBJ2-1; 13 bases are a match to TRBD2. This CDR3 has 18 amino acids. V shed 2 bases, J shed 7 bases, and the junction held 11 bases outside the gene matches. CDR1 and CDR2 from the germline V gene are SEHNR and FQNEAQ (reference sequence). In DNA, the CDR3 is TGTGCCAGCAGCTTACGGACTAGCGGGAGAACCGAGGGGAATGAGCAGTTCTTC. Amino acids: CASSLRTSGRTEGNEQFF.

V and J are TRBV4-3 and TRBJ1-6; 7 nucleotides match TRBD1. This CDR3 is 15 amino acids long. The germline V gene encodes CDR1 LGHNA and CDR2 YSLEER. The V gene end was trimmed by 5 bases and the J gene end by 11 bases; junction bases not matched to a gene: 12. The CDR3 DNA follows: TGCGCCAGCAGCTCGCGACAGGGAAACGGGGCACCCCTCCACTTT. Translated, it gives CASSSRQGNGAPLHF.

V usage is TRBV5-1 and J usage is TRBJ2-5; the D call may be TRBD1 or TRBD2 (5 bases each). CDR1 is SGHRS and CDR2 is YFSETQ in the germline V gene. The CDR3 is made up of 15 amino acids. V was shortened by 4 bases and J by 1 base, with 14 bases between the two germline ends. The CDR3 is CASSQGPGLQETQYF. CDR3 nucleotides: TGCGCCAGCAGCCAGGGACCTGGACTCCAAGAGACCCAGTACTTC.

V gene TRBV9 combines with J gene TRBJ1-1; TRBD1 matches at 7 bases. Germline V gene lookup returns CDR1 SGDLS and CDR2 YYNGEE. The CDR3 totals 15 residues. After removal of 1 base from V and 1 base from J, the junction contained 4 bases not matched to a gene. The DNA of the CDR3 is TGTGCCAGCAGCGTACTCACAGGGGCGAACACTGAAGCTTTCTTT. Translated, it gives CASSVLTGANTEAFF.

This chain uses TRBV7-9 with TRBJ1-4; 7 bases are shared with TRBD1. V lost 4 bases to trimming and J lost 4 bases; unmatched junction nucleotides: 3. Germline loops: CDR1 SEHNR, CDR2 FQNEAQ (reference sequence). This CDR3 has 14 amino acids. CDR3 region: CASSWTGGNEKLFF. CDR3 bases: TGTGCCAGCAGCTGGACAGGCGGTAATGAAAAACTGTTTTTT.

This clonotype was observed at least ten times. The J gene is TRBJ2-7, the V gene TRBV27, with D possibly called TRBD1 or TRBD2 (6 bases each). The V gene's germline CDR1 is MNHEY and CDR2 SMNVEV (reference sequence). The CDR3 has 16 amino acids. Trimming removed 0 bases at V and 3 bases at J, with 15 bases between. Here the CDR3 reads CASSLSTGGAGYEQYF. Here the CDR3 DNA reads TGTGCCAGCAGTTTATCGACCGGGGGCGCTGGCTACGAGCAGTACTTC.

This clonotype appeared many times. The rearrangement uses TRBV12-3 or TRBV12-4 and TRBJ2-3, with no clear D. V was cut by 4 bases and J by 2 bases, with 7 bases left in between. The CDR3 sequence is 13 residues long. The CDR3 spells CASSSPITDTQYF. CDR3 coding DNA: TGTGCCAGCAGTTCACCGATCACAGATACGCAGTATTTT.

This clonotype was detected ten times or more. This chain connects TRBV14 to TRBJ1-1; maybe TRBD1 (5 bases). The CDR3 is made up of 15 amino acids. From germline, CDR1 is SGHDN and CDR2 FVKESK. Between the trimmed V and J ends, which lost 0 bases and 5 bases, there was a span of 13 bases. The CDR3 region is CASSQDPAGKTEAFF. CDR3 nucleotides: TGTGCCAGCAGCCAAGATCCGGCAGGGAAAACTGAAGCTTTCTTT.